This T cell receptor beta chain originates from a study of shared clonotypes between healthy human individuals. Clones were sequenced by immunoSEQ multiplex PCR, and TCRdb holds only the in-frame ones, with some missing. The table shows 550,000 to 850,000 clones, with around two thirds occurring only once. The length of the CDR3 is 15 residues. Germline loops: CDR1 SGHRS, CDR2 YFSETQ. V lost 2 bases, J lost 2 bases, and 3 bases stayed unmatched. This sequence joins TRBV5-1 and TRBJ2-5; 10 bases are a match to TRBD2. The source material was memory CD4+ T cells sorted from blood. Subset noted: CD45RA-negative fraction. This receptor was obtained from a woman younger than 45 in good health. The CDR3 loop reads CASSFSGRRQETQYF. CDR3 bases: TGCGCCAGCAGCTTTAGCGGGAGGAGACAAGAGACCCAGTACTTC.